This T cell receptor beta chain was observed in a study of siplizumab effects on memory and regulatory T cells. Study observations and caveats: Suppressive activity of Tregs proliferating in siplizumab cultures remained unconfirmed. The study found that siplizumab significantly reduced alloreactive sequences traceable to unstimulated CD4+ memory cells. A small minority of alloreactive clones were mapped to unstimulated subsets.

Per germline, CDR1 MNHEY and CDR2 SMNVEV (reference sequence). The CDR3 covers 14 residues. Trimming took off 3 bases at V and 1 base at J, with 8 bases between the two ends. Profiled with immunoSEQ multiplex PCR; TCRdb holds only in-frame clones, not every one. Found here are roughly 100,000 clones, 95% to 97% of them singletons; the top ten hold 0.025% to 0.035%. Concerning this clone: The antigen is unknown.

This TCR came from a human donor in good health. The sequencing sample was made of naive CD4+ T cells sorted from blood. The gene calls are TRBV27 and TRBJ2-3, with D unclear. CDR3 nucleotides: TGTGCCAGCAGTTTTCTCGCGGGCACAGATACGCAGTATTTT. This codes for CASSFLAGTDTQYF.